These 14 T cell receptor beta chains came from one sample sequenced in a study of regulatory T cells in long-lasting Graves disease. Sequencing libraries for TCR beta were prepared with iRepertoire HTBI primers and Arm-PCR of CDR3 regions. TCRdb reprocessed the multiplex PCR reads with MiXCR, giving one entry per CDR3 protein. This sample has roughly 500,000 distinct CDR3 sequences, with under 25% found just once. Regarding time point: persistent/refractory GD, antithyroid drugs over 5 years with positive TRAb. After RNA was extracted from PBMCs, the TCR library was made from it. This specimen was peripheral blood mononuclear cells (PBMCs), taken when the disease was refractory, from a patient treated with antithyroid drugs. These receptors came from a female donor with Graves disease.

This clonotype has at least ten counts. This chain joins TRBV24-1 and TRBJ2-5; weak D call: TRBD1 (6 bases). V lost 5 bases and J 0 bases, leaving 15 bases between the germline ends. The germline V gene has CDR1 KGHDR and CDR2 SFDVKD. The CDR3 length is 16 residues. In DNA form, the CDR3 reads TGTGCCACCAGTGGGACCGGGGACACCTACCAAGAGACCCAGTACTTC. Translation: CATSGTGDTYQETQYF.

This clonotype was recorded at least ten times. The chain joins TRBV20-1 to TRBJ1-2; the D gene is possibly TRBD1 (5 bases). The CDR3 is made up of 12 amino acids. The V gene lost 1 base and the J gene lost 4 bases, with 7 bases spanning the gap. The germline gives CDR1 DFQATT, CDR2 SNEGSKA (reference sequence). The CDR3: CSARGGGYGYTF. CDR3 nucleotide sequence: TGCAGTGCTAGAGGCGGGGGCTATGGCTACACCTTC.

In this sample, this clonotype turned up a few times. V and J are TRBV6-1 and TRBJ1-3; 10 bases map to TRBD1. The CDR3 covers 16 residues. The ends lost 9 bases at V and 0 bases at J; junction bases unmatched: 8. In germline, CDR1 is MNHNS, CDR2 SASEGT. CDR3 residues: CASGRDRGFSGNTIYF. For the CDR3, the DNA is TGTGCCAGTGGCCGGGACAGGGGTTTCTCTGGAAACACCATATATTTT.

The chain recombines TRBV30 with TRBJ1-1; D ambiguous. This CDR3 contains 16 residues. The V gene's germline CDR1 is GTSNPN and CDR2 SVGIG (reference sequence). With 3 bases removed from V and 4 bases from J, the gap between germline ends came to 21 bases. CDR3 in amino acids: CAWSGLSPGFGTEAFF. DNA of the CDR3: TGTGCCTGGAGCGGCCTGAGTCCCGGGTTTGGCACTGAAGCTTTCTTT.

This clonotype was observed at least ten times. This chain joins TRBV29-1 and TRBJ1-1; D not certain. This CDR3 region has 12 residues. The germline CDR1 and CDR2 sequences are SQVTM and ANQGSEA. The germline V and J ends were trimmed by 6 bases and 3 bases, with 11 bases remaining between them. The CDR3 loop is CSVRPHDTEAFF. In nucleotides, the CDR3 is TGCAGCGTGAGACCGCATGACACTGAAGCTTTCTTT.

Ten or more counts support this clonotype. The chain combines TRBV28 with TRBJ1-2, with 7 positions matching TRBD1. Germline V gene sequence: CDR1 MDHEN, CDR2 SYDVKM. The CDR3 runs 14 residues. Trimming cost V 4 bases and J 5 bases; bases outside gene matches: 7. The CDR3 reads CASSSTGMGYGYTF. Here the CDR3 DNA reads TGTGCCAGCAGTTCGACAGGGATGGGTTATGGCTACACCTTC.

V and J are TRBV6-5 and TRBJ2-2, with TRBD1 matching over 7 bases. Germline CDR1 and CDR2: MNHEY and SVGAGI. V lost 3 bases and J lost 3; bases outside the gene matches: 7. CDR3 size: 16 residues. CDR3 nucleotides: TGTGCCAGCAGTTATTCGGACAGGTCCTACACCGGGGAGCTGTTTTTT. Protein sequence: CASSYSDRSYTGELFF.

This clonotype occurred many times. For the CDR3, the DNA is TGTGCCAGCCGGTACCTCGGGGAGAACCAGCCCCAGCATTTT. Translating gives CASRYLGENQPQHF. This chain joins TRBV28 and TRBJ1-5; D gene unclear. Germline V gene data show CDR1 as MDHEN and CDR2 as SYDVKM. The length of the CDR3 is 14 residues. V shed 8 bases and J shed 7 bases, with 18 bases lying between them. The full variable domain, rest sourced from reference TRBV28 and TRBJ1-5, is DVKVTQSSRYLVKRTGEKVFLECVQDMDHENMFWYRQDPGLGLRLIYFSYDVKMKEKGDIPEGYSVSREKKERFSLILESASTNQTSMYLCASRYLGENQPQHFGDGTRLSIL.

This clonotype has a count of ten or more. The chain employs TRBV6-5 and TRBJ1-1; the match to TRBD1 covers 7 bases. The CDR3 is made up of 15 amino acids. V shed 4 bases, J shed 5 bases, and the junction held 10 bases outside the gene matches. Germline V gene lookup returns CDR1 MNHEY and CDR2 SVGAGI. CDR3 region: CASSFPTGSGTEAFF. CDR3 DNA sequence: TGTGCCAGCAGTTTTCCGACAGGGAGTGGTACTGAAGCTTTCTTT.

The J gene is TRBJ2-2, the V gene TRBV3-1; either TRBD1 or TRBD2 may fit D (5 bases each). V lost 2 bases, J lost 7 bases, and 8 bases lay in between. Germline V gene sequence: CDR1 LGHDT, CDR2 YNNKEL (reference sequence). This CDR3 region has 13 residues. This CDR3 is CASSQRDGGELFF. In DNA form, the CDR3 reads TGTGCCAGCAGCCAACGGGACGGCGGGGAGCTGTTTTTT.

The rearrangement joins TRBV7-8 to TRBJ2-1; 8 nucleotides agree with TRBD2. CDR3 size: 16 residues. The trim removed 6 bases at V and 10 bases at J, leaving 17 bases unmatched. Germline V gene lookup returns CDR1 SGHVS and CDR2 FQNEAQ. CDR3 bases: TGTGCCAGCAGTTCTGCCGGGAGGGCCATTTCAATGGAGCAGTTCTTC. Translation: CASSSAGRAISMEQFF.

With regard to this clonotype: Since a much larger clone is just one base distant, this may be a read error. This sequence joins TRBV13 and TRBJ2-7, with a tentative D call TRBD2 (6 bases). The germline V gene has CDR1 PRHDT and CDR2 FYEKMQ (reference sequence). This CDR3 spans 15 amino acids. CDR3 sequence: CASSPSGTGAYKQYF. The CDR3 DNA is TGTGCCAGCAGCCCCTCCGGGACGGGAGCCTACAAGCAGTACTTC.

The chain employs TRBV5-1 and TRBJ2-1; the D gene is possibly TRBD2 (6 bases). V shed 7 bases and J shed 9 bases, with 23 bases lying between them. The CDR3 sequence is 15 residues long. In germline, CDR1 is SGHRS, CDR2 YFSETQ. The CDR3: CASASDPGTLGEQFF. CDR3 in DNA: TGCGCCAGCGCATCGGATCCCGGGACTCTCGGTGAGCAGTTCTTC.

This clonotype was counted ten times or more. This chain joins TRBV7-2 and TRBJ1-1; D gene unclear. V gave up 1 base and J gave up 0 bases, with 9 bases separating them. The germline V gene encodes CDR1 SGHTA and CDR2 FQGNSA. This CDR3 is 15 amino acids long. As DNA, the CDR3 is TGTGCCAGCAGCTTAGAAGTAGCTTTGAACACTGAAGCTTTCTTT. Protein product: CASSLEVALNTEAFF.